Sequencing of this TCR beta chain was carried out in a study of human T cells and chemical hapten exposure. Time point here: patch test 1, 2 weeks after DPC sensitization. Documented treatment: therapeutic diphenylcyclopropenone sensitization with weekly scalp DPC. As for this clonotype: One end of the junction is discordant with germline, which a read error may explain.

TCRdb reanalysed the RACE reads using MiXCR and keeps one entry per CDR3 protein. This table has under 150,000 distinct CDR3 sequences, roughly an eighth appearing once. The CDR3 contains 17 residues. Germline V gene lookup returns CDR1 SNHLY and CDR2 FYNNEI. This specimen was whole blood, taken in connection with sensitization to the hapten diphenylcyclopropenone (DPC). The chain couples TRBV2 to TRBJ2-2, with 7 nucleotides matching TRBD1. The receptor was isolated from a woman in her forties or fifties with alopecia areata. Some clones in this sample may be carry-over from other donors' samples. Here the CDR3 reads CASILLGGAYPTGEQFF. CDR3 bases: TGTGCCAGCATACTTCTAGGGGGCGCTTACCCCACCGGGGAGCAGTTTTTT.